This T cell receptor beta chain was captured by sequencing in a study of liver allograft versus peripheral blood T cells. The overall study: Recipients' peripheral blood supplied the T cell receptor repertoires against which those in transplanted livers were compared. Whole-study findings and limits: Reportedly, liver allograft T cell receptor repertoires differed from peripheral blood ones.

Trimming cost V 3 bases and J 8 bases; bases outside gene matches: 9. The CDR3 runs 14 residues. This clonotype has more than one count but fewer than ten. Its antigen is as yet unknown. TCRdb re-called the reads with MiXCR, one entry per CDR3 protein. This sample has approximately 8,600 distinct CDR3 sequences, with approximately 16% found just once. This TCR derives from a human patient who had a liver transplant. Among the T cells, some may be from the graft donor. V and J are TRBV12-3 or TRBV12-4 and TRBJ1-2, with 7 bases lining up with TRBD1. The CDR3 region is CASSFDRDGVGYTF. Here the CDR3 DNA reads TGTGCCAGCAGTTTCGACAGGGACGGGGTCGGCTACACCTTC.